This TCR beta chain is drawn from a study of CD8 T cells in ankylosing spondylitis. Broader study findings: In ankylosing spondylitis blood, a motif of eight highly homologous TCR beta variants appeared characteristic.

The CDR3 consists of 13 residues. Deletions cut 1 base from V and 7 bases from J, with 8 bases between. Germline V lookup: CDR1 DFQATT, CDR2 SNEGSKA (reference sequence). This clonotype turned up a few times. The antigen remains unidentified. Quantitative 5'-RACE was performed with molecular barcodes, and it yielded the TCR beta libraries. TCRdb re-called the 5' RACE reads with MiXCR, one entry per CDR3 protein. The sample shows a few hundred thousand distinct CDR3 sequences, approximately 20% of them seen only once. Sequencing input: blood, either unsorted or a sorted T cell fraction (not recorded which). This receptor was taken from a male donor with ankylosing spondylitis. This chain uses TRBV20-1 with TRBJ1-6; D is undetermined. The CDR3 spells CSARATKNSPLHF. CDR3 DNA: TGCAGTGCTAGAGCGACAAAGAATTCACCCCTCCACTTT.